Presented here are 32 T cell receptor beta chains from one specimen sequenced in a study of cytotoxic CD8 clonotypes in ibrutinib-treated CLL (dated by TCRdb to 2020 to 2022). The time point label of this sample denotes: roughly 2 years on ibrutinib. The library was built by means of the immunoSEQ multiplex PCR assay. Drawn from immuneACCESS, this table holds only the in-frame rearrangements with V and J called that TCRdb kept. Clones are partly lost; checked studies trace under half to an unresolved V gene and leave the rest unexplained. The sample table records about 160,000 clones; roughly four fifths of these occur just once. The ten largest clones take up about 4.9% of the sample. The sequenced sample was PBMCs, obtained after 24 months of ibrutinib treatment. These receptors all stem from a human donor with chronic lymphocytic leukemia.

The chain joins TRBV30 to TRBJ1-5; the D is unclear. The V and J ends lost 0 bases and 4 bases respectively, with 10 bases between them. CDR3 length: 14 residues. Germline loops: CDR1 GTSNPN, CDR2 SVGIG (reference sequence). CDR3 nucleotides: TGTGCCTGGAGTGTGGGCTCCCTGAATCAGCCCCAGCATTTT. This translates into CAWSVGSLNQPQHF.

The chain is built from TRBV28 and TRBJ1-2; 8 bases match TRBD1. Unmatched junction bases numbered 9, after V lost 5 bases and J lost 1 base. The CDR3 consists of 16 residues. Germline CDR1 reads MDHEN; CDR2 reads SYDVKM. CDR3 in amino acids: CASSGSGTGDNYGYTF. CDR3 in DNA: TGTGCCAGCAGTGGCTCAGGGACAGGAGATAACTATGGCTACACCTTC.

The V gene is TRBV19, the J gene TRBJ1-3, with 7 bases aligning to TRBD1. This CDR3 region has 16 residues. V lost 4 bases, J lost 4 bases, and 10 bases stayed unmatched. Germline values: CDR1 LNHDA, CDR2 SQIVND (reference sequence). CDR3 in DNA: TGTGCCAGTAGTACCCGCCGCAGGGGGGAAGGAAACACCATATATTTT. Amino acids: CASSTRRRGEGNTIYF.

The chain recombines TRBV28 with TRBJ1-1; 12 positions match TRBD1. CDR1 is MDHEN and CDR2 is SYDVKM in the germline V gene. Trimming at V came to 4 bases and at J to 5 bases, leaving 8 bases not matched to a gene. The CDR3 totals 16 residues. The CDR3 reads CASSSPGTGGRTEAFF. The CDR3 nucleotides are TGTGCCAGCAGTTCCCCCGGGACAGGGGGCAGGACTGAAGCTTTCTTT.

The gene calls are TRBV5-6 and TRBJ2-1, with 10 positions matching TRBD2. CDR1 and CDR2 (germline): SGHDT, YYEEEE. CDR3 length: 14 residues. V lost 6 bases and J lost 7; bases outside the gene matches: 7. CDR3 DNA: TGTGCCAGCACCACGGAACTAGCGGGGAATGAGCAGTTCTTC. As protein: CASTTELAGNEQFF.

The CDR3 sequence is CASSQGQGVTGELFF. The CDR3 DNA is TGCGCCAGCAGCCAGGGACAGGGGGTCACCGGGGAGCTGTTTTTT. The V and J genes are TRBV4-1 and TRBJ2-2; 11 bases map to TRBD1. The V gene end was trimmed by 3 bases and the J gene end by 4 bases; junction bases not matched to a gene: 1. From germline, CDR1 is MGHRA and CDR2 YSYEKL. There are 15 residues in the CDR3.

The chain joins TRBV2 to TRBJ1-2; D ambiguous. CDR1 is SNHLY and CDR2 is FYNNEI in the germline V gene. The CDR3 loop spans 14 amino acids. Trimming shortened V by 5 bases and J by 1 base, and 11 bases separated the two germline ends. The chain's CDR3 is CASSRTGNNYGYTF. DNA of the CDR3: TGTGCCAGCAGTCGAACCGGGAATAACTATGGCTACACCTTC.

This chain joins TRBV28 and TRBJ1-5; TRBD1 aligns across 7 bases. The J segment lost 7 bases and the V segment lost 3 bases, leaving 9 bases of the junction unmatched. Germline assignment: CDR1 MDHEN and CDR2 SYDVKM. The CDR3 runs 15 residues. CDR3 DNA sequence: TGTGCCAGCAGTTTGAGACAGGGAGGGAGGCAGCCCCAGCATTTT. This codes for CASSLRQGGRQPQHF.

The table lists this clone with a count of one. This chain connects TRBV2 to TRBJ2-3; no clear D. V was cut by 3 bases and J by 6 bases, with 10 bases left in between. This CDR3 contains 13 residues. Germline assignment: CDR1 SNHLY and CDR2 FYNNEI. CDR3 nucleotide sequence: TGTGCCAGCAGTGATGCGAGGTTGGATACGCAGTATTTT. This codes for CASSDARLDTQYF. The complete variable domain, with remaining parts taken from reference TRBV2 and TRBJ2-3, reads EPEVTQTPSHQVTQMGQEVILRCVPISNHLYFYWYRQILGQKVEFLVSFYNNEISEKSEIFDDQFSVERPDGSNFTLKIRSTKLEDSAMYFCASSDARLDTQYFGPGTRLTVL.

Written as DNA, the CDR3 is TGCAGTGACCTCCCTGGGGAGGAGCAGTTCTTC. Translating gives CSDLPGEEQFF. The rearrangement links TRBV20-1 to TRBJ2-1; tentative D call: TRBD2 (5 bases). This CDR3 has 11 amino acids. Trimming shortened V by 7 bases and J by 10 bases, and 14 bases separated the two germline ends. CDR1 DFQATT and CDR2 SNEGSKA come from the germline V gene (reference sequence).

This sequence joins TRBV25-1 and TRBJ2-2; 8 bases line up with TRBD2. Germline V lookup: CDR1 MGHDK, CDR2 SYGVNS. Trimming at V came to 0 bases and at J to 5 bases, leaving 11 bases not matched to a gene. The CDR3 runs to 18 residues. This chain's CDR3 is CASSEYSSGETRTGELFF. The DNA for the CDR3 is TGTGCCAGCAGTGAATATAGTAGCGGGGAAACTAGGACCGGGGAGCTGTTTTTT. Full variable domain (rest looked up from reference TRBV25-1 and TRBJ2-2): EADIYQTPRYLVIGTGKKITLECSQTMGHDKMYWYQQDPGMELHLIHYSYGVNSTEKGDLSSESTVSRIRTEHFPLTLESARPSHTSQYLCASSEYSSGETRTGELFFGEGSRLTVL.

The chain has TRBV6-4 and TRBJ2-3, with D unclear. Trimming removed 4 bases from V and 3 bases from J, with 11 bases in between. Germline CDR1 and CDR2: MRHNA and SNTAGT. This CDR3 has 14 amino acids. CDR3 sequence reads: CASSVQRDTDTQYF. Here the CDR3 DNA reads TGTGCCAGCAGTGTCCAGCGAGATACAGATACGCAGTATTTT.

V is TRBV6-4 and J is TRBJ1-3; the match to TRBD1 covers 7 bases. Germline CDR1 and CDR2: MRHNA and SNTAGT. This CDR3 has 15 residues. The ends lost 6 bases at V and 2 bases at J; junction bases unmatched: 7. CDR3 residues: CASSLFDRAGNTIYF. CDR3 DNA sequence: TGTGCCAGCAGCCTCTTCGACAGGGCTGGAAACACCATATATTTT.

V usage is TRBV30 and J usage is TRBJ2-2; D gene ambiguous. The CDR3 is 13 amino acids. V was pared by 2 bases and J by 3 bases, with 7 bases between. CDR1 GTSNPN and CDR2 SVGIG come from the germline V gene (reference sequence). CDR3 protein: CAWSSSYTGELFF. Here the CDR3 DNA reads TGTGCCTGGAGTTCCTCCTACACCGGGGAGCTGTTTTTT.

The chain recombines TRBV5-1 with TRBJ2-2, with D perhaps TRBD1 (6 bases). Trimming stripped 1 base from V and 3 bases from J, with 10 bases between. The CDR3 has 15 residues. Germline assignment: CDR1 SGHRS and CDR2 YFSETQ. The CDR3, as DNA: TGCGCCAGCAGCTTGTGGGACACTCACACCGGGGAGCTGTTTTTT. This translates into CASSLWDTHTGELFF.

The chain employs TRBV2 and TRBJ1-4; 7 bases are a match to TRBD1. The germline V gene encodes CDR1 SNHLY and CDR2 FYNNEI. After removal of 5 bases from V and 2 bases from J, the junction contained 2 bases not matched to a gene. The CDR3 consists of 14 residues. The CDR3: CASSLRGTNEKLFF. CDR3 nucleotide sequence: TGTGCCAGCAGTCTCAGGGGGACTAATGAAAAACTGTTTTTT.

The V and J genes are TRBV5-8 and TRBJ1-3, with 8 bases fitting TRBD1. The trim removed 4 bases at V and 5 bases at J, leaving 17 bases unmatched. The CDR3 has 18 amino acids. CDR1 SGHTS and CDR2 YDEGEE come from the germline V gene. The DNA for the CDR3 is TGTGCCAGCAGCCGGCGACGGACCCAGGGGGCGCGGAGAAACACCATATATTTT. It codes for CASSRRRTQGARRNTIYF.

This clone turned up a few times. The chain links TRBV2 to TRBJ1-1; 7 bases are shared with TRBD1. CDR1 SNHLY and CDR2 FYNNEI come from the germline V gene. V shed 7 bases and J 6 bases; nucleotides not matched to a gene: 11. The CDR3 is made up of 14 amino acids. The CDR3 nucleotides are TGTGCCAGCATACGACAGGGTTCCTTCTCTGAAGCTTTCTTT. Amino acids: CASIRQGSFSEAFF.

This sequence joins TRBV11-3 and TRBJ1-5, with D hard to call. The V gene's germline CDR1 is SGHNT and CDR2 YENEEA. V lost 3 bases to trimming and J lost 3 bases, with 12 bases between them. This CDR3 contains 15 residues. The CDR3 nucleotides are TGTGCCAGCAGCTTTTCGGTCAGGTACAATCAGCCCCAGCATTTT. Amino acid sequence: CASSFSVRYNQPQHF.

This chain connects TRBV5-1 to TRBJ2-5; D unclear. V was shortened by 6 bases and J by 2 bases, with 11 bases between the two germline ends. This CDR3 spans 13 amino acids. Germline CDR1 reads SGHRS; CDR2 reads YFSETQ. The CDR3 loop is CASTLVGQETQYF. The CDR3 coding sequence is TGCGCCAGCACGCTTGTGGGACAAGAGACCCAGTACTTC.

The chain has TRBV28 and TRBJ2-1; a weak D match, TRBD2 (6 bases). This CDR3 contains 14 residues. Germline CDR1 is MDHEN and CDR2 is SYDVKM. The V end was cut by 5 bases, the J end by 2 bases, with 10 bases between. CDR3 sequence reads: CASSGTSPYNEQFF. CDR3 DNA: TGTGCCAGCAGTGGAACTAGCCCCTACAATGAGCAGTTCTTC.

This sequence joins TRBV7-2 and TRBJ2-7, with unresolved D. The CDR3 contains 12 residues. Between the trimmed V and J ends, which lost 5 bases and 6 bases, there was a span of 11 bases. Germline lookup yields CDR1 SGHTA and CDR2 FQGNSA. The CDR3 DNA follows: TGTGCCAGCAGCCCTAATCGAGCCGAGCAGTACTTC. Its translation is CASSPNRAEQYF.

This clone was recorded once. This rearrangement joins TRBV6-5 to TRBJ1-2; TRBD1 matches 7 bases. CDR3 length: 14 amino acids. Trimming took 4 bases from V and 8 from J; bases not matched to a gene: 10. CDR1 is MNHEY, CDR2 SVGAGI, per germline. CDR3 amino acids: CASSSTQGSRGYTF. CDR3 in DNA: TGTGCCAGCAGTTCTACACAGGGGTCGAGGGGCTACACCTTC.

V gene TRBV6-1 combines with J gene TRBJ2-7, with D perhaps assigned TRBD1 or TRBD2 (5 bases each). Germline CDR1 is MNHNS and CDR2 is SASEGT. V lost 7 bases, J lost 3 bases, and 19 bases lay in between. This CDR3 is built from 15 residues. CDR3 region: CASILGTGLNYEQYF. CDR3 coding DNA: TGTGCCAGCATTCTAGGGACGGGGTTGAACTACGAGCAGTACTTC.

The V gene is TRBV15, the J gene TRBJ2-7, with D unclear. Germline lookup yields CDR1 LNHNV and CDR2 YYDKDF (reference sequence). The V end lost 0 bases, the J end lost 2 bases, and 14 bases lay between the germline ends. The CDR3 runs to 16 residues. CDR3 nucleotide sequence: TGTGCCACCAGCAGAGATGTCACCGGCGGACCCTACGAGCAGTACTTC. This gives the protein CATSRDVTGGPYEQYF.

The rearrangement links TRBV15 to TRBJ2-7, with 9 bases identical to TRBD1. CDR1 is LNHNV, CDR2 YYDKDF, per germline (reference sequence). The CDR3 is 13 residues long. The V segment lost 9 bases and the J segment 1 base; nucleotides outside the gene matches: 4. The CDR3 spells CATTGGFSYEQYF. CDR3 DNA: TGTGCCACGACAGGGGGATTTTCCTACGAGCAGTACTTC.

CDR3 coding DNA: TGTGCCAGCAGCTTGTCGGGTAGCGGTCTCACCGGGGAGCTGTTTTTT. This encodes CASSLSGSGLTGELFF. The J gene is TRBJ2-2, the V gene TRBV5-4, with D maybe TRBD2 (6 bases). The germline V gene encodes CDR1 SGHNT and CDR2 YYREEE (reference sequence). This CDR3 is built from 16 residues. Trimming cost V 1 base and J 4 bases, with 14 bases left between them.

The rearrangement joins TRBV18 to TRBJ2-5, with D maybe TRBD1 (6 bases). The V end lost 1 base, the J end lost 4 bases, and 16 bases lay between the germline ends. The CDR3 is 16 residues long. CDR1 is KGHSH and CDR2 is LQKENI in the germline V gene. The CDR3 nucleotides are TGTGCCAGCTCACCACAAGAGACAGGTTTCGGAGAGACCCAGTACTTC. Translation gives CASSPQETGFGETQYF.

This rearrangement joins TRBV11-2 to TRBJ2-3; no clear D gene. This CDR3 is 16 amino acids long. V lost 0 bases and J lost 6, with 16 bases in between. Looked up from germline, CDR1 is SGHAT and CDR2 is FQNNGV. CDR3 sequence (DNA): TGTGCCAGCAGCTTAGAGGGTCTATCCGGCAGTGATACGCAGTATTTT. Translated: CASSLEGLSGSDTQYF.

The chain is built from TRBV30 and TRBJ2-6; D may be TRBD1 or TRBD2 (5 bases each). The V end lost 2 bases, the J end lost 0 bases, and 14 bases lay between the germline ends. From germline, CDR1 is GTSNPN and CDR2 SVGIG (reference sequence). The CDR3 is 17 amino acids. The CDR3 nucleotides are TGTGCCTGGAGTCTCCCGGGACGGAACTCTGGGGCCAACGTCCTGACTTTC. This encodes CAWSLPGRNSGANVLTF.

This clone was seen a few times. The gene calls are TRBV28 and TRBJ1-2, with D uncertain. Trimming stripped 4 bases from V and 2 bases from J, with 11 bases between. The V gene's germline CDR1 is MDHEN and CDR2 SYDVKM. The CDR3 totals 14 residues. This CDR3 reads CASSSSTGNYGYTF. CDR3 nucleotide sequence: TGTGCCAGCAGTTCGTCGACTGGAAACTATGGCTACACCTTC.

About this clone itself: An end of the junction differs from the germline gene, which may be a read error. The CDR3 here is CSPVVVGGLPF. In DNA, the CDR3 is TGCAGCCCCGTAGTCGTAGGCGGTCTCCCTTTC. The chain links TRBV29-1 to TRBJ1-2; no clear D. The CDR3 runs 11 residues. Germline values: CDR1 SQVTM, CDR2 ANQGSEA.